This is a list of T cell receptor beta chains from one sample in a study of blood T cell repertoires in COVID-19. Profiling relied on immunoSEQ multiplex PCR, and the TCRdb table lists in-frame clones only, not all of them. The data hold 100,000 to 150,000 clones, with about 77% observed a single time. The sample comprised peripheral blood. Receptor source: a human donor in a cohort sampled during active COVID-19. Both conserved end residues are part of each CDR3.

v_gene,j_gene,CDR3aa
TRBV6-5,TRBJ2-2,CASRAGLNTGELFF
TRBV12-5,TRBJ2-3,CASGSGLAGVADTQYF
TRBV2,TRBJ1-2,CASSPRTGDKGGYTF
TRBV7-2,TRBJ1-1,CASSLTGGATEAFF
TRBV7-2,TRBJ2-3,CASSYRVSSTDTQYF
TRBV7-2,TRBJ1-1,CASSLSGGRTEAFF
TRBV24-1,TRBJ2-7,CATSESGQAPHEQYF
TRBV6-1,TRBJ2-5,CASSEAIEYAGWEGETQYF
TRBV7-2,TRBJ2-5,CASSFARQETQYF
TRBV28,TRBJ1-1,CASSSTPGGGNTEAFF
TRBV14,TRBJ2-7,CASSHLNPSLSGSSYEQYF
TRBV28,TRBJ2-7,CAPREHLSSYEQYF
TRBV6-6,TRBJ1-1,CASSYDRGRAEAFF
TRBV28,TRBJ2-1,CASGSVGQGKNEQFF
TRBV7-9,TRBJ2-5,CASSSGLAQETQYF
TRBV11-2,TRBJ2-7,CASSSISQGRYEQYF
TRBV7-2,TRBJ1-2,CASSLANTGGYTF
TRBV7-8,TRBJ2-3,CASSPRLAGGPGDTQYF
TRBV14,TRBJ1-1,CASSRQRGTEAFF
TRBV3-1/TRBV3-2,TRBJ2-7,CASSRRTSGREAEQYF
TRBV12-3/TRBV12-4,TRBJ1-3,CASSPVDTIYF
TRBV11-2,TRBJ2-3,CASSPFSSSGSSTDTQYF
TRBV30,TRBJ1-1,CACRAGVVNEAFF
TRBV27,TRBJ1-4,CASSPPGATNEKLFF
TRBV6-5,TRBJ1-6,CASSYSPGGGSPLHF
TRBV27,TRBJ2-5,CASSSLGQSQETQYF
TRBV3-1/TRBV3-2,TRBJ2-1,CASSSTRDSKQFF
TRBV18,TRBJ1-1,CASSPNLGNTEAFF
TRBV5-1,TRBJ1-2,CASSTNPSGLYGYTF
TRBV3-1/TRBV3-2,TRBJ2-5,CASSQHQETQYF
TRBV18,TRBJ2-7,CASSPGDRGPYEQYF
TRBV7-9,TRBJ2-3,CASSPGVAESTDTQYF
TRBV6-2/TRBV6-3,TRBJ1-1,CASSYRSGQGVLNTEAFF
TRBV12-3/TRBV12-4,TRBJ2-5,CASSHRDRETQYF
TRBV7-2,TRBJ1-2,CASSPTGGWYGYTF
TRBV9,TRBJ2-1,CASSGPGLAGGYNEQFF
TRBV28,TRBJ2-3,CASRARDSFSDTQYF
TRBV30,TRBJ2-7,CAWSVLLAGGPISEQYF
TRBV3-1/TRBV3-2,TRBJ2-1,CASSQGQGRQFF
TRBV5-4,TRBJ2-7,CASSLSTGTGVHEQYF
TRBV5-8,TRBJ1-2,CASSLGRRGLNYGYTF